The 8 T cell receptor beta chains listed next were all sequenced from one sample in a study of cytomegalovirus exposure and HLA in healthy donors. The PCR used 60 Vbeta and 13 Jbeta primers. Sequencing used immunoSEQ multiplex PCR; TCRdb keeps in-frame clones, though not all of them. The table lists some 130,000 clones, about 73% of them singletons. Sample: PBMCs. These receptor sequences come from a woman in her 30s in good health and CMV-seropositive.

The chain links TRBV18 to TRBJ2-5, with D possibly TRBD2 on 5 matching bases. The V end lost 3 bases, the J end lost 5 bases, and 16 bases lay between the germline ends. This CDR3 is built from 15 residues. Germline V CDR1 and CDR2: KGHSH, LQKENI. CDR3: CASSPRAGRGETQYF. The CDR3 DNA reads TGTGCCAGCTCACCTCGCGCGGGCCGCGGGGAGACCCAGTACTTC.

The V and J genes are TRBV18 and TRBJ1-4; 7 bases agree with TRBD1. This CDR3 is 15 amino acids long. In germline, CDR1 is KGHSH, CDR2 LQKENI. V was pared by 3 bases and J by 7 bases, with 8 bases of the junction left unmatched. The CDR3 loop is CASSPLGGGGEKLFF. DNA of the CDR3: TGTGCCAGCTCACCTCTAGGGGGCGGAGGTGAAAAACTGTTTTTT.

This clone was counted a few times. J is TRBJ2-3 and V is TRBV13; 14 bases fit TRBD2. The germline CDR1 and CDR2 sequences are PRHDT and FYEKMQ (reference sequence). Germline trimming cut 2 bases from V and 4 bases from J; bases unmatched to any gene: 2. The CDR3 extends over 16 amino acids. For the CDR3, the DNA is TGTGCCAGCAGCTTAAGACTAGCGGGGGGGTCAGATACGCAGTATTTT. Encoded protein: CASSLRLAGGSDTQYF. Variable domain in full (rest from reference TRBV13 and TRBJ2-3): AAGVIQSPRHLIKEKRETATLKCYPIPRHDTVYWYQQGPGQDPQFLISFYEKMQSDKGSIPDRFSAQQFSDYHSELNMSSLELGDSALYFCASSLRLAGGSDTQYFGPGTRLTVL.

The chain is built from TRBV6-1 and TRBJ1-5; 9 nucleotides line up with TRBD1. In germline, CDR1 is MNHNS, CDR2 SASEGT. This CDR3 spans 15 amino acids. V shed 3 bases, J shed 4 bases, and the junction held 4 bases outside the gene matches. CDR3 nucleotides: TGTGCCAGCAGTGACCGGACAGGGGTAAATCAGCCCCAGCATTTT. Protein: CASSDRTGVNQPQHF.

As for this clone: A far larger clone lies a single base away; this is likely a read error. This sequence joins TRBV6-5 and TRBJ2-7, with D perhaps TRBD1 (6 bases). The germline V gene encodes CDR1 MNHEY and CDR2 SVGAGI. The CDR3 consists of 14 residues. Trimming removed 2 bases from V and 3 bases from J, with 11 bases in between. The CDR3 sequence is CASSYGTYFYEQYF. The CDR3 region has the DNA TGTGCCAGCAGTTACGGGACATACTTCTACGAGCAGTACTTC.

The chain couples TRBV4-2 to TRBJ2-1, with 9 bases aligning to TRBD2. J lost 7 bases, V lost 0 bases, and 7 bases had no gene match. This CDR3 region has 16 residues. Per germline, CDR1 LGHNA and CDR2 YNFKEQ. CDR3 DNA: TGTGCCAGCAGCCAAGATGGCGGGGGGGCCAGGAATGAGCAGTTCTTC. Its translation is CASSQDGGGARNEQFF.

The chain employs TRBV25-1 and TRBJ1-4; weak D call: TRBD1 (5 bases). The CDR3 length is 15 residues. Germline V lookup: CDR1 MGHDK, CDR2 SYGVNS. Between the trimmed V and J ends, which lost 2 bases and 7 bases, there was a span of 14 bases. CDR3: CASSEPRGKGEKLFF. The CDR3 bases are TGTGCCAGCAGTGAACCTCGGGGGAAAGGTGAAAAACTGTTTTTT.

The rearrangement uses TRBV11-2 and TRBJ2-7; TRBD1 aligns across 7 bases. Germline V gives CDR1 SGHAT, CDR2 FQNNGV. V shed 8 bases and J 1 base; nucleotides not matched to a gene: 8. The CDR3 is 14 amino acids. CDR3 nucleotides: TGTGCCAGCGTCCACGAGGGACAGTCCTACGAGCAGTACTTC. Protein sequence: CASVHEGQSYEQYF.